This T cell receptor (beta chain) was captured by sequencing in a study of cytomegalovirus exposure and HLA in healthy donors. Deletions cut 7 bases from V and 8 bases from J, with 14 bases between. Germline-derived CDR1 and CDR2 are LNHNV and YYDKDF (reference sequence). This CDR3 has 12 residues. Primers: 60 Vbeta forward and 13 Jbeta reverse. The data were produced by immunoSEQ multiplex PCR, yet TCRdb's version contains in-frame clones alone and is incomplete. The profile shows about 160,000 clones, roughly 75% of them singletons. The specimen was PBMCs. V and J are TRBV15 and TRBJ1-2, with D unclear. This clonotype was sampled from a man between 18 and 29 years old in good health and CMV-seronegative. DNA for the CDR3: TGTGCCACCACCAATGACCTCAGGGGCTACACCTTC. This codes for CATTNDLRGYTF.